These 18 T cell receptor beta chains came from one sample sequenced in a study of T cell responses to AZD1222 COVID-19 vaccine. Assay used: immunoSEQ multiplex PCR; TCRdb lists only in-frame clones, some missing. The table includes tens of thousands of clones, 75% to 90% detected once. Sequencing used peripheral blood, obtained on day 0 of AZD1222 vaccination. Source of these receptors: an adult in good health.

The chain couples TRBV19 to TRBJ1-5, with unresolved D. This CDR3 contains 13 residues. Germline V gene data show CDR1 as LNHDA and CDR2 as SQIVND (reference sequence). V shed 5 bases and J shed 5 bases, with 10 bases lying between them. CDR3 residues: CASSFFKDQPQHF. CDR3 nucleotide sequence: TGTGCCAGTAGTTTTTTCAAGGATCAGCCCCAGCATTTT.

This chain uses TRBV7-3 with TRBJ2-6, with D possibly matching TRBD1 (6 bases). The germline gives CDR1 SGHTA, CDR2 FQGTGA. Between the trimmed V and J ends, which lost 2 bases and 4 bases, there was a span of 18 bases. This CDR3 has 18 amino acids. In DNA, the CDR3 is TGTGCCAGCAGCTTATTCGGTGCAGGGGCGGCGGGGGCCAACGTCCTGACTTTC. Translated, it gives CASSLFGAGAAGANVLTF.

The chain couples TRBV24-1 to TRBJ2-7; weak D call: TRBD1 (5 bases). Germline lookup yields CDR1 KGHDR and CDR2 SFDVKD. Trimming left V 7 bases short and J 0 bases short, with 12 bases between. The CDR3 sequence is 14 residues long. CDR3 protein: CATRTDLFSYEQYF. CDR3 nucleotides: TGTGCCACCAGGACAGATCTTTTCTCCTACGAGCAGTACTTC.

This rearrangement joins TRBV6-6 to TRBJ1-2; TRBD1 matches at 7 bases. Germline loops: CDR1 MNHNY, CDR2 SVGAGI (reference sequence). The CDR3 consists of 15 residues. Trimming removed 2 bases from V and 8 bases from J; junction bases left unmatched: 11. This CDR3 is CASSYQDRVKRGYTF. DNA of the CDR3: TGTGCCAGCAGTTACCAAGACAGGGTAAAACGCGGCTACACCTTC.

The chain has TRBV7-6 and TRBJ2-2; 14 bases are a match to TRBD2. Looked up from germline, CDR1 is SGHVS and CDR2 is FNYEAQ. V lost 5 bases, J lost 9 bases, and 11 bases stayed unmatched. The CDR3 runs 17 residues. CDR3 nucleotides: TGTGCCAGCAGCAAAGCCCCGACTAGCGGGAGGGCACGGGAGCTGTTTTTT. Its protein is CASSKAPTSGRARELFF.

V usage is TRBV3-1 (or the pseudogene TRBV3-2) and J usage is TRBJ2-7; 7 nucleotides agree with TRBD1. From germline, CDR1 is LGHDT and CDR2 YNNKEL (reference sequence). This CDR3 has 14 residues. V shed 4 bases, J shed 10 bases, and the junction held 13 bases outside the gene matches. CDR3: CASSRASGQSFQYF. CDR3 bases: TGTGCCAGCAGCCGCGCCTCGGGACAGTCTTTTCAGTACTTC.

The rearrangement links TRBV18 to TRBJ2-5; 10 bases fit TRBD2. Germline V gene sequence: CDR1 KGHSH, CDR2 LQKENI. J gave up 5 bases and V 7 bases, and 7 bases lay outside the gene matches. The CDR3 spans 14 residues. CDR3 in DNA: TGTGCCAGCTGCTCGACTAGCGGGTGGGAGACCCAGTACTTC. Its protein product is CASCSTSGWETQYF.

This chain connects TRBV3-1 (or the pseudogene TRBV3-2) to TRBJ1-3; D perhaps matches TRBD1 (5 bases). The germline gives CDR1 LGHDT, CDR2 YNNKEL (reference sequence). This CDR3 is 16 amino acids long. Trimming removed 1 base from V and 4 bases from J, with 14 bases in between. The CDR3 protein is CASSQVITGWGNTIYF. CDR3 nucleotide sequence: TGTGCCAGCAGCCAAGTAATTACAGGCTGGGGAAACACCATATATTTT.

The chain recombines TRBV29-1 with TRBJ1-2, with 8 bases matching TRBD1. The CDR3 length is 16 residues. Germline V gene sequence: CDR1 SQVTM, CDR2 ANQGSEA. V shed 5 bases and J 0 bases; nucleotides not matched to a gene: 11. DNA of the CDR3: TGCAGCGTTTCGGGACAGGACGATTCAACTAACTATGGCTACACCTTC. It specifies CSVSGQDDSTNYGYTF.

The CDR3 region has the DNA TGTGCCTGGAGTGCCCCGGGACGCGAAGACTATGGCTACACCTTC. Protein sequence: CAWSAPGREDYGYTF. V is TRBV30 and J is TRBJ1-2; TRBD1 might be the D (5 bases). CDR1 GTSNPN and CDR2 SVGIG come from the germline V gene (reference sequence). The CDR3 is made up of 15 amino acids. The V end was cut by 1 base, the J end by 3 bases, with 15 bases between.

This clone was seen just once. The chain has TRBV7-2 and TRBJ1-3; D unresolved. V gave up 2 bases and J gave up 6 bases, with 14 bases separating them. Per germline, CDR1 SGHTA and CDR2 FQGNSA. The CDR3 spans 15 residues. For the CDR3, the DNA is TGTGCCAGCAGCTTACACGGAGAAATAATAAACACCATATATTTT. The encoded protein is CASSLHGEIINTIYF.

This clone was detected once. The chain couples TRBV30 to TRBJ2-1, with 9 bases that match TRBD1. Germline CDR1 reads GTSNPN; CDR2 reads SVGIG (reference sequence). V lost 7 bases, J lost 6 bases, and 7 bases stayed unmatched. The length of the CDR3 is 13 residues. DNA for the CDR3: TGTGCCTATGGACAGGGGTTTTCCAATGAGCAGTTCTTC. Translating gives CAYGQGFSNEQFF.

The CDR3 loop reads CASSRRNTPYSNEQFF. CDR3 nucleotide sequence: TGTGCCAGCAGTAGGAGAAATACCCCCTACAGCAATGAGCAGTTCTTC. This chain uses TRBV6-4 with TRBJ2-1, with unresolved D. CDR3 length: 16 amino acids. The V and J ends lost 5 bases and 6 bases respectively, with 20 bases between them. CDR1 is MRHNA and CDR2 is SNTAGT in the germline V gene.

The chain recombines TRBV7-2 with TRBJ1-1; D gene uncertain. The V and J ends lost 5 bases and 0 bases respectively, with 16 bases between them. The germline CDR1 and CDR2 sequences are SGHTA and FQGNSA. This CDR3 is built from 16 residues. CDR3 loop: CASSPPGRTMNTEAFF. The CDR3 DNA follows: TGTGCCAGCAGCCCGCCCGGCAGAACAATGAACACTGAAGCTTTCTTT.

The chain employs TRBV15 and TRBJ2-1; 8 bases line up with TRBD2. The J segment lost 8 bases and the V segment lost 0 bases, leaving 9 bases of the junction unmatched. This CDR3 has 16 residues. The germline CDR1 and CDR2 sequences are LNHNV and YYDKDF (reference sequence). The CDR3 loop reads CATSRDGLAGVDEQFF. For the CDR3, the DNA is TGTGCCACCAGCAGAGATGGCCTAGCGGGTGTGGATGAGCAGTTCTTC.

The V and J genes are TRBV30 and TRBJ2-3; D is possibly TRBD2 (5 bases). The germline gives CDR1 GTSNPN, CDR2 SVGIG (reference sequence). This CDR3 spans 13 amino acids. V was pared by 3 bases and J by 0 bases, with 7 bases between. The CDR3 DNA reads TGTGCCTGGAGAAGGACTAGCACAGATACGCAGTATTTT. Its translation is CAWRRTSTDTQYF.

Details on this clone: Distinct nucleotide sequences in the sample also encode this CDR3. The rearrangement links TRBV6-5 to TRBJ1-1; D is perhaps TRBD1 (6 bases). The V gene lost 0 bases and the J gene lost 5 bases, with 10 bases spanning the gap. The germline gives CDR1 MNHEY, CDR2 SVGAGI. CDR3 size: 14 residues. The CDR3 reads CASSYSRGGTEAFF. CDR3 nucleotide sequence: TGTGCCAGCAGTTACTCCAGGGGTGGGACTGAAGCTTTCTTT.

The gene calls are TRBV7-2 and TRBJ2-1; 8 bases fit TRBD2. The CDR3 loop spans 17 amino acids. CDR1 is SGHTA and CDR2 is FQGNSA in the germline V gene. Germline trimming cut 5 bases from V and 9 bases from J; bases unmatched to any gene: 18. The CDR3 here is CASSPRGGTRKTSEQFF. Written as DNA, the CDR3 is TGTGCCAGCAGCCCGAGGGGGGGGACTAGGAAGACAAGTGAGCAGTTCTTC.